Listed below are T cell receptor beta chains from one sample, sequenced in a study of CD8 T cells in ankylosing spondylitis. MiXCR, applied by TCRdb to the 5' RACE reads, yields one record per CDR3 protein. The top ten hold approximately 17% of the sample, which has approximately 200,000 distinct CDR3 sequences, 13% seen once. The sample consisted of blood, either unsorted or a sorted T cell fraction (not recorded which). All receptors derive from a male donor with ankylosing spondylitis or in good health (not recorded which). The CDR3 runs from the conserved cysteine through the conserved F or W. D genes are given only for firm matches. Clone size appears in some rows only: once, few, many, or a class for an expanded clone.

>TRBJ1-2|NA|NA|TRBV12-3/TRBV12-4
TGTGCCAGCACCTCCGGGGCCTCCGGCGGCTACACCTTC
CASTSGASGGYTF
>TRBJ2-7|NA|few|TRBV27
TGTGCCAGCAGGTCGGGGAAACTTGGCAGTTTC
CASRSGKLGSF
>TRBJ1-4|NA|NA|TRBV21-1
TGTGCCAGCAGCAAAGCGGGACAGGGTGAGGGGGAAAAACTGTTTTTT
CASSKAGQGEGEKLFF
>TRBJ2-7|NA|NA|TRBV10-3
TGTGCCATCAGTGATGGCAGTTTTATACAGGAGCAGTACTTC
CAISDGSFIQEQYF
>TRBJ2-1|NA|many|TRBV7-9
TGTGCCAGCAGCTTATTACCCGTCATCGGCAATGAGCAGTTCTTC
CASSLLPVIGNEQFF
>TRBJ2-3|NA|few|TRBV20-1
TGCAGTGCACAGGAAGGGGATACGCAGTATTTT
CSAQEGDTQYF
>TRBJ2-7|NA|NA|TRBV5-6
TGTGCCAGCACCCTTTGGAGGGGTTCCTACGAGCAGTACTTC
CASTLWRGSYEQYF
>TRBJ2-7|TRBD1|NA|TRBV4-1
TGCGCCAGCAGCCAAGCTTGGGACAGGGAGGAGCAGTACTTC
CASSQAWDREEQYF
>TRBJ2-2|NA|NA|TRBV20-1
TGCAGTGCTCCCCGCCTCAGCACCGGGGAGCTGTTTTTT
CSAPRLSTGELFF
>TRBJ2-7|NA|many|TRBV10-3
TGTGCCATCAGTGAGTCGTGGTCTTCCTACGAGCAGTACTTC
CAISESWSSYEQYF
>TRBJ2-7|NA|few|TRBV27
TGTGCCAGCAGTTTAGCTACCAGAGGGCCCAGCATGGGCTACGAGCAGTACTTC
CASSLATRGPSMGYEQYF
>TRBJ2-7|TRBD2|NA|TRBV4-1
TGCGCCAGCAGCCACGGGCGGGGGGCCCCCTACGAGCAGTACTTC
CASSHGRGAPYEQYF
>TRBJ2-2|TRBD2|NA|TRBV6-5
TGTGCCAGCAGTTACTCGGCCAGGACTAGAGACACCGGGGAGCTGTTTTTT
CASSYSARTRDTGELFF
>TRBJ2-1|TRBD2|few|TRBV5-6
TGTGCCAGCAGCGAGAAGGGACTAGGCGGATATGAGCAGTTCTTC
CASSEKGLGGYEQFF
>TRBJ2-1|NA|NA|TRBV6-2/TRBV6-3
TGTGCCAGCAGCGTCCGGGCCCCCGACGCCTACAATGAGCAGTTCTTC
CASSVRAPDAYNEQFF
>TRBJ1-6|NA|few|TRBV6-2/TRBV6-3
TGTGCCAGCACCCTAACGGGTGTCCATAATTCACCCCTCCACTTT
CASTLTGVHNSPLHF
>TRBJ2-2|NA|NA|TRBV28
TGTGCCAGCAGTTCTATACACCTTTCAGAGAGGGCCACCGGGGAGCTGTTTTTT
CASSSIHLSERATGELFF
>TRBJ2-5|NA|NA|TRBV7-8
TGTGCCAGCAGCCTACGTCTGGGGGCCGGGGAGACCCAGTACTTC
CASSLRLGAGETQYF
>TRBJ1-2|NA|NA|TRBV3-1
TGTGCCAGCAGCCAAGCCGATGGCTACACCTTC
CASSQADGYTF
>TRBJ2-1|TRBD2|NA|TRBV9
TGTGCCAGCAGCGTAGGAGGCGGGAGCCGTAATGAGCAGTTCTTC
CASSVGGGSRNEQFF
>TRBJ2-7|TRBD2|NA|TRBV20-1
TGCAGTGCTGCGCACACCTCCGGGACTAGTATCTACGAGCAGTACTTC
CSAAHTSGTSIYEQYF